The 10 T cell receptor beta chains given below trace back to one sample, sequenced in a study of T cells expressing NK-cell markers. No DNA is given; TCRdb re-called the 5' RACE reads and lists each CDR3 protein once. This listing includes about 460,000 distinct CDR3 sequences. Sequences were obtained from blood T cells: a sorted CD56 or NKG2C T cell subset, CD4+ or CD8+ T cells, or bulk PBMC T cells (not recorded which). These TCRs come from a woman between 45 and 60 years old in good health.

This chain connects TRBV29-1 to TRBJ2-2; as DNA is missing, the TRBD2 call by TCRdb cannot be tested. There are 15 residues in the CDR3. CDR1 and CDR2 (germline): SQVTM, ANQGSEA. Here the CDR3 reads CSVRLAGGWAGELFF.

This CDR3 reads CASSFGLGGDSYEQYF. The chain employs TRBV5-1 and TRBJ2-7; lacking DNA, the TRBD2 call made by TCRdb goes unchecked. Germline lookup yields CDR1 SGHRS and CDR2 YFSETQ. The CDR3 length is 16 residues.

This chain links TRBV9 with TRBJ2-5. CDR1 SGDLS and CDR2 YYNGEE come from the germline V gene. The CDR3 runs to 16 residues. The CDR3 sequence is CASSVGDPTPQETQYF.

This rearrangement joins TRBV20-1 to TRBJ1-2. The CDR3 has 14 amino acids. Germline CDR1 and CDR2: DFQATT and SNEGSKA (reference sequence). The CDR3 loop reads CSALRRTLPYGYTF.

This chain uses TRBV2 with TRBJ2-3; TCRdb indicates TRBD2, and absent DNA this call remains unverified. CDR3 size: 16 residues. The germline V gene has CDR1 SNHLY and CDR2 FYNNEI. CDR3 amino acids: CAIGLAGAISTDTQYF.

V is TRBV7-9 and J is TRBJ1-1; TCRdb lists TRBD1, though no DNA is available to test this call. CDR3 length: 13 residues. In germline, CDR1 is SEHNR, CDR2 FQNEAQ (reference sequence). CDR3 amino acids: CASGQGLVTEAFF.

The chain carries TRBV21-1 and TRBJ2-7. TRBV21-1 is a pseudogene. CDR3 length: 13 amino acids. The chain's CDR3 is CASSNSASYEQYF.

This chain links TRBV7-9 with TRBJ2-5; TCRdb proposes TRBD1, but this gene call is untestable without DNA. CDR3 length equals 16 residues. In germline, CDR1 is SEHNR, CDR2 FQNEAQ (reference sequence). The CDR3 sequence is CASSDRQGALQETQYF.

The V gene is TRBV6-5, the J gene TRBJ2-1; as DNA is missing, the TRBD2 call by TCRdb cannot be tested. Germline loops: CDR1 MNHEY, CDR2 SVGAGI. This CDR3 has 15 residues. The chain's CDR3 is CASSYLSGSFNEQFF.

The rearrangement joins TRBV5-1 to TRBJ2-5. The CDR3 consists of 16 residues. Germline V gene sequence: CDR1 SGHRS, CDR2 YFSETQ. The CDR3 sequence: CASSLGTLAGQETQYF.